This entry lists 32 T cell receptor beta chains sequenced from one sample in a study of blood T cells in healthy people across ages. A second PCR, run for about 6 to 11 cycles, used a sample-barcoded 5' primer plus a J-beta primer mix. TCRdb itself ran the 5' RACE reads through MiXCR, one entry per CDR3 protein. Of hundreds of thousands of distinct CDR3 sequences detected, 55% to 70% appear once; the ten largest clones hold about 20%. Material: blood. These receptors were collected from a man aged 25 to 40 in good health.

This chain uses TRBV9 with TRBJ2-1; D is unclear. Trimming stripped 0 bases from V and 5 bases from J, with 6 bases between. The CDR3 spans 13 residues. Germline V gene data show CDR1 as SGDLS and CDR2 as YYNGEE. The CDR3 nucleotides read TGTGCCAGCAGCGTAGGTTCCGACAATGAGCAGTTCTTC. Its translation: CASSVGSDNEQFF.

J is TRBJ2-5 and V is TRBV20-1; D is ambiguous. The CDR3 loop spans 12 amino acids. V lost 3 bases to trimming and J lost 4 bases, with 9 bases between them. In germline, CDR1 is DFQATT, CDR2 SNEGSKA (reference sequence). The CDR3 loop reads CSARGWGETQYF. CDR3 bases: TGCAGTGCTAGGGGGTGGGGAGAGACCCAGTACTTC.

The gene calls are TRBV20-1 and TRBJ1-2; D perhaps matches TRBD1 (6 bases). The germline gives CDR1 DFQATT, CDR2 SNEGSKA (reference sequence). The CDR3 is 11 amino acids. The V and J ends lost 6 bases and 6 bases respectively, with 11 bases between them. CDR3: CSASQGNGYTF. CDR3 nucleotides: TGCAGTGCATCACAGGGTAATGGCTACACCTTC.

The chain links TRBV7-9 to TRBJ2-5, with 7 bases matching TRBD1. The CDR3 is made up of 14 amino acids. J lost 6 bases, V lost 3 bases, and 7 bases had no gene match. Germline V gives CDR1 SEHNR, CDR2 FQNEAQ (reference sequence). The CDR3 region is CASSFVSGGKTQYF. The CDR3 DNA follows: TGTGCCAGCAGCTTTGTCTCAGGGGGAAAGACCCAGTACTTC.

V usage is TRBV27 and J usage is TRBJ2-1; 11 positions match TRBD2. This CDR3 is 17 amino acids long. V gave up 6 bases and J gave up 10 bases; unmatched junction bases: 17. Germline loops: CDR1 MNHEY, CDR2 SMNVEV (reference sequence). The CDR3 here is CASRPTSGTGGWREQFF. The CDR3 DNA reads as TGTGCCAGCAGACCGACTAGCGGGACGGGGGGGTGGCGCGAGCAGTTCTTC.

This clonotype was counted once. CDR3 residues: CASSLEQRASYNEQFF. The CDR3 coding sequence is TGTGCCAGCAGCTTAGAACAGAGAGCGTCCTACAATGAGCAGTTCTTC. J is TRBJ2-1 and V is TRBV7-2; D ambiguous. Trimming removed 1 base at V and 1 base at J, with 11 bases between. The CDR3 is 16 amino acids. From germline, CDR1 is SGHTA and CDR2 FQGNSA.

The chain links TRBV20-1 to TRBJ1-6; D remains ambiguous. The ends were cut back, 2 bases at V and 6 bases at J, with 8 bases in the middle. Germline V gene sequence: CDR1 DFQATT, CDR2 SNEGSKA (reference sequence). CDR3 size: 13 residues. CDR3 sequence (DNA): TGCAGTGCTAGACAGTTTTTTAATTCACCCCTCCACTTT. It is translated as CSARQFFNSPLHF.

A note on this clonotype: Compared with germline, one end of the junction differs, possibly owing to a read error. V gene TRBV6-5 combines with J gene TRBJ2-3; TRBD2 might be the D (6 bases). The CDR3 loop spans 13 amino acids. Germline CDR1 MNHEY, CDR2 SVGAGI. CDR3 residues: CACRRDSGATQYF. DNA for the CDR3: TGTGCCTGCAGGAGGGACTCCGGAGCTACGCAGTATTTT.

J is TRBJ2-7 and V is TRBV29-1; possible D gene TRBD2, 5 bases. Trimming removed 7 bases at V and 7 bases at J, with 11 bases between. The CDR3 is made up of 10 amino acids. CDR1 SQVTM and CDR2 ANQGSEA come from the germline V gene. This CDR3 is CSALSDEQYF. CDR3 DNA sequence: TGCAGCGCCCTTAGCGATGAGCAGTACTTC.

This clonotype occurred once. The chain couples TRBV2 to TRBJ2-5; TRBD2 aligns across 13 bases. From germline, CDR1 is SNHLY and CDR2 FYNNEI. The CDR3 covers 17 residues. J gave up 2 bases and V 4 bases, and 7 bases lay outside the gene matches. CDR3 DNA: TGTGCCAGCAGTGCGACTAGCGGGAGGTTGGGGCAAGAGACCCAGTACTTC. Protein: CASSATSGRLGQETQYF.

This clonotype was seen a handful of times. The CDR3 bases are TGTGCCAGCAGTTTAAAACATGTAGCGTTAGCCTACGAGCAGTACTTC. This codes for CASSLKHVALAYEQYF. V usage is TRBV28 and J usage is TRBJ2-7; weak D call: TRBD2 (5 bases). The CDR3 runs to 16 residues. The germline V gene has CDR1 MDHEN and CDR2 SYDVKM. V dropped 2 bases and J dropped 2 bases, with 16 bases sitting between them.

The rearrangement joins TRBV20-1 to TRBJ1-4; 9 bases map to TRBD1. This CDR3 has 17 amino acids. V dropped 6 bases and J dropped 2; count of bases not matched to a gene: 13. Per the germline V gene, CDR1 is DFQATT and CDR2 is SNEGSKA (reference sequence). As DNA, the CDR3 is TGCAGTGCCCTGGGGCCCCGACAGGGGGTGACTAATGAAAAACTGTTTTTT. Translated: CSALGPRQGVTNEKLFF.

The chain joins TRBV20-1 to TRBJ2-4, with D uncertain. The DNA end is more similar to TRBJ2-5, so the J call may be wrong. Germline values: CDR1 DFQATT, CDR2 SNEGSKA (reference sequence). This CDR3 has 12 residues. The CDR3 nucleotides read TGCAGTGCCCCTTGGTTTCAAGAGACCCAGTACTTC. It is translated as CSAPWFQETQYF.

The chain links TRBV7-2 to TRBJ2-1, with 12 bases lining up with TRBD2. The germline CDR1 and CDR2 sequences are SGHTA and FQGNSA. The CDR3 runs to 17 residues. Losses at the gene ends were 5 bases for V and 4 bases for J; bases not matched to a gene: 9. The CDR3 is CASSPGPLAGGYNEQFF. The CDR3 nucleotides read TGTGCCAGCAGCCCCGGCCCGCTAGCGGGAGGGTACAATGAGCAGTTCTTC. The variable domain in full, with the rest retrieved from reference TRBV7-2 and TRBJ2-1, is GAGVSQSPSNKVTEKGKDVELRCDPISGHTALYWYRQSLGQGLEFLIYFQGNSAPDKSGLPSDRFSAERTGGSVSTLTIQRTQQEDSAVYLCASSPGPLAGGYNEQFFGPGTRLTVL.

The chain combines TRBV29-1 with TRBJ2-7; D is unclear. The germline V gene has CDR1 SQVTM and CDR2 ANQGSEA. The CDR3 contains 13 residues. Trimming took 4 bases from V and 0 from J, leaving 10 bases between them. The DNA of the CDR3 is TGCAGCGTTGTTGTTCCAATCTCCTACGAGCAGTACTTC. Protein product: CSVVVPISYEQYF.

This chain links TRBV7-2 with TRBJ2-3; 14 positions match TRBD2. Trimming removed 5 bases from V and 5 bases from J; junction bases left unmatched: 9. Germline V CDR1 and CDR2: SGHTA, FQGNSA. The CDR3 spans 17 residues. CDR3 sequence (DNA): TGTGCCAGCAGCCCGCGACTAGCGGGAGGGTGGGGAGATACGCAGTATTTT. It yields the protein CASSPRLAGGWGDTQYF.

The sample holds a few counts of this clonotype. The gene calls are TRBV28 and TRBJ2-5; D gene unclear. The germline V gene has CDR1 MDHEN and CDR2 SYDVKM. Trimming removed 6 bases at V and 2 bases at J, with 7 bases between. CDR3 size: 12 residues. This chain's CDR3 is CASRQSQETQYF. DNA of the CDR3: TGTGCCAGCAGACAGTCGCAAGAGACCCAGTACTTC.

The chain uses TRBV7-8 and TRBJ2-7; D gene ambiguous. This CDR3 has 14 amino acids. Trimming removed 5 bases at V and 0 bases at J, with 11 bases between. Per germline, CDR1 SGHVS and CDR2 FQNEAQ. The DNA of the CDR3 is TGTGCCAGCAGCGAAACCGTTTTCTCCTACGAGCAGTACTTC. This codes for CASSETVFSYEQYF.

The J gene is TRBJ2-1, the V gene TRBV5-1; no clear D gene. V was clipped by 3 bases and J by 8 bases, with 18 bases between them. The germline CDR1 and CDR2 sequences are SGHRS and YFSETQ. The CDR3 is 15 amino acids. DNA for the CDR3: TGCGCCAGCAGCTACGGACGAGGCCGGGCGGATGAGCAGTTCTTC. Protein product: CASSYGRGRADEQFF.

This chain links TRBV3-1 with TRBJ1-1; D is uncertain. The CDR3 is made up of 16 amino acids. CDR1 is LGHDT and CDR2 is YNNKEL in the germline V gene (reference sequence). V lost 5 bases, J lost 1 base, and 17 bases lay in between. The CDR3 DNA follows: TGTGCCAGCAGCTCTCGTGGGGAGGCGGCGAACACTGAAGCTTTCTTT. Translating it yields CASSSRGEAANTEAFF.

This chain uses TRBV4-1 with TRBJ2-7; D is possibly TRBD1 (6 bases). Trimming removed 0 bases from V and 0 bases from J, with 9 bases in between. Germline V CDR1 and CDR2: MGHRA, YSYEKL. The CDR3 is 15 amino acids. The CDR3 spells CASSQEGQSSYEQYF. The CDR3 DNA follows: TGCGCCAGCAGCCAAGAAGGACAGAGCTCCTACGAGCAGTACTTC.

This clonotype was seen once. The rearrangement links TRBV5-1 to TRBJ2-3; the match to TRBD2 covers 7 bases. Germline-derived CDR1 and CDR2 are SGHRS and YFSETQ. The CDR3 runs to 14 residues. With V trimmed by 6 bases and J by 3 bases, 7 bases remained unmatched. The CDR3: CASKYLGGTDTQYF. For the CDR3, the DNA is TGCGCCAGCAAGTATTTGGGGGGGACAGATACGCAGTATTTT.

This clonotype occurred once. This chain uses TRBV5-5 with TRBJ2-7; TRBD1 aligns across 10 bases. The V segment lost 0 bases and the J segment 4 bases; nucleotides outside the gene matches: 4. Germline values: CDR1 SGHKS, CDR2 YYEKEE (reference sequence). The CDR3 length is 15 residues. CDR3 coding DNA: TGTGCCAGCAGCTTGGGACAGGGGGCACGGTACGAGCAGTACTTC. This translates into CASSLGQGARYEQYF.

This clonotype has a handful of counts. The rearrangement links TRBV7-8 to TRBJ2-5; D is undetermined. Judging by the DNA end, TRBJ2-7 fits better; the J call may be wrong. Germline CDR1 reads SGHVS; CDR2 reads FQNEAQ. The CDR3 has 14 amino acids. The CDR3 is CASSSGVGSYEQYF. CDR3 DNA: TGTGCCAGCAGCTCGGGTGTGGGCTCCTACGAGCAGTACTTC.

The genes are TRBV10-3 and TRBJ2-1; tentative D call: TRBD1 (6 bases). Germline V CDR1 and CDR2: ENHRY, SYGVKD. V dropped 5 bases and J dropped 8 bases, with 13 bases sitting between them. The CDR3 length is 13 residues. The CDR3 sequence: CAISKRTVDEQFF. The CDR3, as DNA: TGTGCCATCAGTAAGAGGACAGTCGATGAGCAGTTCTTC.

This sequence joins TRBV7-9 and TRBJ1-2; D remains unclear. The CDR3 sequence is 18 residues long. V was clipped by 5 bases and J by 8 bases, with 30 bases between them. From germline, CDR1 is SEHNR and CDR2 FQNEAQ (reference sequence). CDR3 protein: CASSPPSKVGDSKAGYTF. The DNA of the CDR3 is TGTGCCAGCAGCCCCCCGAGCAAGGTCGGAGATTCTAAAGCGGGCTACACCTTC.

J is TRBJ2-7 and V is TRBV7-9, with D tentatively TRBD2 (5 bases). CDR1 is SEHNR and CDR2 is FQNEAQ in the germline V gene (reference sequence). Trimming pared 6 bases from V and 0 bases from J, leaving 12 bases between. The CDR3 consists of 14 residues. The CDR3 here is CASSPETTSYEQYF. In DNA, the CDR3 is TGTGCCAGCAGTCCTGAGACTACCTCCTACGAGCAGTACTTC.

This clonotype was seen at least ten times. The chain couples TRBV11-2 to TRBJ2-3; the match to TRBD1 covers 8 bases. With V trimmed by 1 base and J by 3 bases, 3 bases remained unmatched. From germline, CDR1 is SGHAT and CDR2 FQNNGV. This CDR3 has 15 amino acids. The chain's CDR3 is CASSLGTGRTDTQYF. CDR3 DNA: TGTGCCAGCAGCTTAGGGACAGGGAGGACAGATACGCAGTATTTT. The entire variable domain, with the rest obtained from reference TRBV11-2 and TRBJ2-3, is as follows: EAGVAQSPRYKIIEKRQSVAFWCNPISGHATLYWYQQILGQGPKLLIQFQNNGVVDDSQLPKDRFSAERLKGVDSTLKIQPAKLEDSAVYLCASSLGTGRTDTQYFGPGTRLTVL.

CDR3 amino acids: CASSYGTVTASSGNTIYF. The CDR3 DNA sequence: TGTGCCAGCAGCTATGGAACGGTGACGGCTAGCTCTGGAAACACCATATATTTT. J is TRBJ1-3 and V is TRBV16, with D unresolved. CDR3 length equals 18 residues. CDR1 and CDR2 from the germline V gene are KGHSY and FQNENV. With 5 bases removed from V and 0 bases from J, the gap between germline ends came to 20 bases.

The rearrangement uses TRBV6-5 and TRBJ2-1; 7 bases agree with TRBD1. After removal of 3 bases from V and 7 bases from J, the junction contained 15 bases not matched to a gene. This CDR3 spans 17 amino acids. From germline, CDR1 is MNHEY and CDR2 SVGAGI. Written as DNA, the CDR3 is TGTGCCAGCAGTTATTCCGGGACAGCGGTGTATGGGAATGAGCAGTTCTTC. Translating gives CASSYSGTAVYGNEQFF.

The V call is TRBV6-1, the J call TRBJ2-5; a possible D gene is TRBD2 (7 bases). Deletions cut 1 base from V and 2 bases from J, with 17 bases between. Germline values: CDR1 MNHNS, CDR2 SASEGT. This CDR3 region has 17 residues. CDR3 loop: CASSEVWGGAGQETQYF. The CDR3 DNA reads TGTGCCAGCAGTGAAGTTTGGGGGGGGGCGGGGCAAGAGACCCAGTACTTC.

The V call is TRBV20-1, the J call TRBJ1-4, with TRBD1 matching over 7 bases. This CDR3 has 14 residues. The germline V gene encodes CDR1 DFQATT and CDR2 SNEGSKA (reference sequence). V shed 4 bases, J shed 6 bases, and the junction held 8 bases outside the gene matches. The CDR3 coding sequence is TGCAGTGCTATATCAGGGGGTTCTTATGAAAAACTGTTTTTT. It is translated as CSAISGGSYEKLFF.